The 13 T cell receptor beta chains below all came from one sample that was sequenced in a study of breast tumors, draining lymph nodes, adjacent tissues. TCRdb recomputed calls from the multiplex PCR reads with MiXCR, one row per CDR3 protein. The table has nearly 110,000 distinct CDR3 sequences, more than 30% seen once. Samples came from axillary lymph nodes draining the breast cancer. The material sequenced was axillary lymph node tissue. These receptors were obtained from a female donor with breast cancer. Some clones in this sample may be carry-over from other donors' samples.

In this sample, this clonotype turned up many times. CDR3 sequence: CASSPPGSGYEQYF. The CDR3 coding sequence is TGTGCCAGCAGTCCCCCGGGGAGCGGCTACGAGCAGTACTTC. The chain uses TRBV6-6 and TRBJ2-7; D is perhaps TRBD2 (5 bases). Between the trimmed V and J ends, which lost 5 bases and 3 bases, there was a span of 14 bases. This CDR3 has 14 amino acids. Germline V gene sequence: CDR1 MNHNY, CDR2 SVGAGI (reference sequence).

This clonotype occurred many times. DNA for the CDR3: TGCAGTGCCAAGGCCCTAACGGCTACAAACACCGGGGAGCTGTTTTTT. As protein: CSAKALTATNTGELFF. The chain combines TRBV20-1 with TRBJ2-2; D unresolved. This CDR3 spans 16 amino acids. V was clipped by 6 bases and J by 2 bases, with 19 bases between them. Looked up from germline, CDR1 is DFQATT and CDR2 is SNEGSKA (reference sequence).

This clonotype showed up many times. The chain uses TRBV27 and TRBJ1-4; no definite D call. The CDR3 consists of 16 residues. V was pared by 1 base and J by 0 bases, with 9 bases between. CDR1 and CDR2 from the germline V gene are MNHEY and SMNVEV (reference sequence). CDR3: CASSLFAGATNEKLFF. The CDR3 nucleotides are TGTGCCAGCAGTTTATTTGCGGGTGCAACTAATGAAAAACTGTTTTTT.

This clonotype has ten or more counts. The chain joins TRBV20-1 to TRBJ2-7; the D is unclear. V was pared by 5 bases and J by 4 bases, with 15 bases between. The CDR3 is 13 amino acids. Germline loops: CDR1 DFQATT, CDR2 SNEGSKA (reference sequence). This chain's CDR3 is CSADPIGRYEQYF. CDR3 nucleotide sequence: TGCAGTGCTGATCCGATCGGTCGATACGAGCAGTACTTC.

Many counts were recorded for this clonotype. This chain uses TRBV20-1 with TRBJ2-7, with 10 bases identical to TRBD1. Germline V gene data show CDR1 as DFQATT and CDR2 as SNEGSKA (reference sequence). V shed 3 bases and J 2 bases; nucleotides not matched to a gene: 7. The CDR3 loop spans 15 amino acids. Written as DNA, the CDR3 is TGCAGTGCTAGGATCCCGGGACAGGGGACCTACGAGCAGTACTTC. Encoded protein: CSARIPGQGTYEQYF.

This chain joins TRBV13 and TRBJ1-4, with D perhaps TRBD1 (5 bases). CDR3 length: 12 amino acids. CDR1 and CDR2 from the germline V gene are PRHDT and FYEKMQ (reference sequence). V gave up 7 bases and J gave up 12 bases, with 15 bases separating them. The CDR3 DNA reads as TGTGCCAGCAACTTGGGGACGGGAGAACTGTTTTTT. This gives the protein CASNLGTGELFF.

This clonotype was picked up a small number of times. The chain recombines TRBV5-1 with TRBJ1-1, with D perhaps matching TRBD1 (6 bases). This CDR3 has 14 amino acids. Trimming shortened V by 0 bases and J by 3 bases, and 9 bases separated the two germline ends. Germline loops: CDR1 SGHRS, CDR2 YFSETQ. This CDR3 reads CASSLAGAHTEAFF. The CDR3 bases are TGCGCCAGCAGCTTGGCAGGGGCTCACACTGAAGCTTTCTTT.

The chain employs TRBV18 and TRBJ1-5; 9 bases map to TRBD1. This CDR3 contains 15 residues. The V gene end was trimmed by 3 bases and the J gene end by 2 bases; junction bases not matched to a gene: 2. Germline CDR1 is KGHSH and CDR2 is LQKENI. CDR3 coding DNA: TGTGCCAGCTCACCGGGGGACAGGGGCAATCAGCCCCAGCATTTT. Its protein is CASSPGDRGNQPQHF. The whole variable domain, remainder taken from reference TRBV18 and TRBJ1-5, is NAGVMQNPRHLVRRRGQEARLRCSPMKGHSHVYWYRQLPEEGLKFMVYLQKENIIDESGMPKERFSAEFPKEGPSILRIQQVVRGDSAAYFCASSPGDRGNQPQHFGDGTRLSIL.

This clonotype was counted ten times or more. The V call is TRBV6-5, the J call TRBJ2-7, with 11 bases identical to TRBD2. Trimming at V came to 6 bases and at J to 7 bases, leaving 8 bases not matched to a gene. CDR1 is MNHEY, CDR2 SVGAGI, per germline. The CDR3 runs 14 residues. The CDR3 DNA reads TGTGCCAGCAGAATAGCGGGAGGGAGCGCGGAGCAGTACTTC. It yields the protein CASRIAGGSAEQYF.

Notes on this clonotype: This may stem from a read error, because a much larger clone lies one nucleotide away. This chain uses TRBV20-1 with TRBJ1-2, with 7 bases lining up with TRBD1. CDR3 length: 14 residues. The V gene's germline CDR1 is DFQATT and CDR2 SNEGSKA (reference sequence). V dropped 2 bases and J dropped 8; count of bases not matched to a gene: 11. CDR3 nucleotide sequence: TGCAGTGCTAGAAACAGGGGTAGTATTACCGGCTACACCTTC. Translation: CSARNRGSITGYTF.

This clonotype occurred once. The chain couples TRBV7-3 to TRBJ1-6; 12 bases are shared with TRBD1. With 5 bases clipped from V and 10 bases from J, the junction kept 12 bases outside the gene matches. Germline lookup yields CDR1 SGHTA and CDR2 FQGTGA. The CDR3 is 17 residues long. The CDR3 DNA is TGTGCCAGCAGCGGCAGGACGCGGGACAGGGGGCAGTCACCCCTCCACTTT. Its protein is CASSGRTRDRGQSPLHF.

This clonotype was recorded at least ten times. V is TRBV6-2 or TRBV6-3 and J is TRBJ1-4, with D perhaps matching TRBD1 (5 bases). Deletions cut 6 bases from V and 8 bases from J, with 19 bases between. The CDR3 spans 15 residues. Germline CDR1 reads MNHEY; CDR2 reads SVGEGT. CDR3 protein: CASRPTLGAPEKLFF. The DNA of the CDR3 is TGTGCCAGCAGACCGACACTTGGGGCACCGGAAAAACTGTTTTTT.

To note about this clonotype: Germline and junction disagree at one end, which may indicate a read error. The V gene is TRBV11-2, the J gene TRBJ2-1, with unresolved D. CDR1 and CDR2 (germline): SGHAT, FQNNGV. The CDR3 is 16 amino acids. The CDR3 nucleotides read TGTACCAGCAGCTTCGTCCCCGATCACTCCTACAATGAGCAGTTCTTC. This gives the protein CTSSFVPDHSYNEQFF.